This record concerns one T cell receptor beta chain sequence. The data were obtained in a study of blood T cell repertoires in COVID-19. Seattle researchers signed up patients amid active infection and tracked them longitudinally. Authors' methods: The assay estimated nucleated cells by amplifying reference gene primers. Profiling relied on immunoSEQ multiplex PCR, and the TCRdb table lists in-frame clones only, not all of them. D and trimming come from the DNA, and the V and J calls and clone size come from that table. The sample lists some 270,000 clones, more than 65% seen once, with around 16% in the top ten. The CDR3 runs 15 residues. V lost 5 bases, J lost 3 bases, and 5 bases stayed unmatched. Germline loops: CDR1 MNHEY, CDR2 SVGEGT.

The chain employs TRBV6-2 or TRBV6-3 and TRBJ2-7; 12 positions match TRBD2. The clonotype originates from a person in their 70s with COVID-19, enrolled during active disease. The specimen sequenced was peripheral blood. The chain's CDR3 is CASSDLAGGGYEQYF. The CDR3 DNA sequence: TGTGCCAGCAGTGACCTAGCGGGAGGGGGCTACGAGCAGTACTTC.